This TCR beta chain originates from a study of shared clonotypes between healthy human individuals. CD45RO-negative cells were positively selected for CCR7, leaving out terminally differentiated effector memory CD45RA+ cells. The CDR3 has 14 residues. The V gene's germline CDR1 is SQVTM and CDR2 ANQGSEA. Trimming shortened V by 4 bases and J by 1 base, and 13 bases separated the two germline ends. Some clones are missing from TCRdb's copy, which holds only in-frame ones; the method was immunoSEQ multiplex PCR. Of about 580,000 clones listed, roughly 98% were seen once; the top ten hold approximately 0.3%.

The chain carries TRBV29-1 and TRBJ1-1, with D possibly TRBD1 on 5 matching bases. Sequences were obtained from naive CD8+ T cells sorted from blood. This TCR came from a man aged 25-40 years in good health. CDR3 DNA sequence: TGCAGCGTTGCCGGGGCAGGCCGGAACACTGAAGCTTTCTTT. This sequence encodes CSVAGAGRNTEAFF.